The TCR beta chain described here comes from a study of T cell repertoires in cytomegalovirus infection. This clonotype has ten or more counts. Its specificity is unknown. The length of the CDR3 is 15 residues. The V gene's germline CDR1 is SGHTA and CDR2 FQGNSA. After removal of 3 bases from V and 4 bases from J, the junction contained 4 bases not matched to a gene. TCRdb independently ran MiXCR on the reads; one entry per CDR3 protein. The repertoire holds a few hundred thousand distinct CDR3 sequences, with under 45% as singletons. The V and J genes are TRBV7-2 and TRBJ2-3; 10 bases fit TRBD1. This receptor was identified in a human donor in good health (CMV status not recorded). Some clones in this sample may be carry-over from other donors' samples. The sample here was cultured PBMCs, taken from culture after CMV antigen stimulation. For the CDR3, the DNA is TGTGCCAGCAGCTTTAGGGACAGGGGATCAGATACGCAGTATTTT. Translating gives CASSFRDRGSDTQYF.